Listed below are T cell receptor beta chains from one sample, sequenced in a study of blood T cell repertoires in COVID-19. The assay was immunoSEQ multiplex PCR, and TCRdb's table has in-frame clones only and misses some. The sample has 40,000 or so clones, about 85% seen once; the top ten hold roughly an eighth. Sequencing input: peripheral blood. Receptors originate from a woman aged 70-85 years in a cohort sampled during active COVID-19. The CDR3 runs from the conserved cysteine through the conserved F or W. A D gene is named only where the DNA matches it firmly. The size entry is marked missing in some rows and otherwise reads once, few, many or a size class.

clone_size j_call d_call v_call cdr3_nt cdr3_aa
NA TRBJ1-6 NA TRBV6-2/TRBV6-3 TGTGCCAGCAGCCTCACCACAAATTCACCCCTCCACTTT CASSLTTNSPLHF
NA TRBJ2-7 TRBD2 TRBV3-1/TRBV3-2 TGTGCCAGCAGCCAGACTAGCGTCTCCTACGAGCAGTACTTC CASSQTSVSYEQYF
NA TRBJ2-7 TRBD2 TRBV28 TGTGCCAGCAGCGACGGGGGGGCCTCCTACGAGCAGTACTTC CASSDGGASYEQYF
NA TRBJ1-2 NA TRBV6-5 TGTGCCAGCAGTTACGAGGGAGGTCGGGGCTACACCTTC CASSYEGGRGYTF
NA TRBJ1-2 TRBD1 TRBV27 TGTGCCAGCAGTCCGCGACAGGGGACCTACACCTTC CASSPRQGTYTF
NA TRBJ1-4 NA TRBV6-5 TGTGCCAGCACGGGGTTTAACTATGAAAAACTGTTTTTT CASTGFNYEKLFF
NA TRBJ1-2 TRBD1 TRBV7-9 TGTGCCAGCAGCTTAGACCCGGGACAGGGGGGTCGATGGGATGGCTACACCTTC CASSLDPGQGGRWDGYTF
NA TRBJ2-5 TRBD2 TRBV7-6 TGTGCCAGCAGCTGGGGACTAGCGGGAACCCAAGAGACCCAGTACTTC CASSWGLAGTQETQYF
NA TRBJ2-3 TRBD2 TRBV7-7 TGTGCTAGCAGCTTAGGAGGTAGCGGGGGACCAGATACGCAGTATTTT CASSLGGSGGPDTQYF
NA TRBJ2-7 TRBD2 TRBV18 TGTGCCAGCTCACGTGGTAGCGGGAGCTCCTACGAGCAGTACTTC CASSRGSGSSYEQYF
NA TRBJ1-1 NA TRBV28 TGTGCCAGCAGTCTCGATGGTGCAGGAGGCTTAGCTTTCTTT CASSLDGAGGLAFF
NA TRBJ1-6 NA TRBV5-1 TGCGCCAGCAGCTTGGACAGGGTTAATTCACCCCTCCACTTT CASSLDRVNSPLHF
NA TRBJ1-2 TRBD1 TRBV29-1 TGCAGCGTCGGGGACAGGGCTAGGGGCTACACCTTC CSVGDRARGYTF
NA TRBJ1-6 TRBD1 TRBV27 TGTGCCAGCGGAAAGTACAGGGGATTTAATTCACCCCTCCACTTT CASGKYRGFNSPLHF
NA TRBJ2-6 NA TRBV28 TGTGCCAGCAGTTTAACAGTTGGGGCCAACGTCCTGACTTTC CASSLTVGANVLTF
NA TRBJ2-7 NA TRBV11-2 TGTGCCAGCAGCATGACCCCTGAGGCACTCTACGAGCAGTACTTC CASSMTPEALYEQYF
few TRBJ2-4 NA TRBV10-3 TGTGCCATCAGTGAGCCCGGAGAGAGAAACATTCAGTACTTC CAISEPGERNIQYF
NA TRBJ2-7 TRBD2 TRBV6-1 TGTGCCAGCAGTGAACACCCCCCCTGGGCTAGCGGGGCAGGGGAGCAGTACTTC CASSEHPPWASGAGEQYF
medium-sized TRBJ1-2 NA TRBV28 TGTGCCAGCCTTAGACAGTACCGGTATGGCTACACCTTC CASLRQYRYGYTF
NA TRBJ2-7 TRBD1 TRBV3-1/TRBV3-2 TGTGCCAGCAGTAAAGGACAGGGGAGCGATTCTGGCTACGAGCAGTACTTC CASSKGQGSDSGYEQYF
NA TRBJ2-1 TRBD2 TRBV5-1 TGCGCCAGCAGCTTGGGTGCGGGAGGGTCCCACAATGAGCAGTTCTTC CASSLGAGGSHNEQFF
once TRBJ2-3 TRBD2 TRBV27 TGTGCCAGCAGTTTATCGTTCCGGGGGGGCACAGATACGCAGTATTTT CASSLSFRGGTDTQYF
NA TRBJ2-1 TRBD2 TRBV7-9 TGTGCCAGCAGCAAATCCGGGACTACCTACAATGAGCAGTTCTTC CASSKSGTTYNEQFF
NA TRBJ2-5 TRBD1 TRBV5-1 TGCGCCAGCAGCTTGGAGGGACAGGGGGCAGGAGAGACCCAGTACTTC CASSLEGQGAGETQYF
NA TRBJ2-7 TRBD1 TRBV28 TGTGCCAGCAGCACCCCGGGACAGGGGATCTACGAGCAGTACTTC CASSTPGQGIYEQYF
NA TRBJ2-5 NA TRBV11-2 TGTGCCAGCAGCTTAGAAGCGCAAGAGACCCAGTACTTC CASSLEAQETQYF
NA TRBJ1-2 NA TRBV10-3 TGTGCCATCAGTGTCGGGATCTATGGCTACACCTTC CAISVGIYGYTF
NA TRBJ2-1 TRBD2 TRBV10-2 TGCGCCAGCGAAGCCCCAGCGGGAGGGAACAATGAGCAGTTCTTC CASEAPAGGNNEQFF
NA TRBJ2-5 TRBD2 TRBV28 TGTGCCAGCAGTTTCGGCGGGAGGGAGACCCAGTACTTC CASSFGGRETQYF
NA TRBJ2-3 TRBD1 TRBV19 TGTGCCAGTAGTACCTTCGGACAGGGATCCACAGATACGCAGTATTTT CASSTFGQGSTDTQYF
NA TRBJ1-5 NA TRBV2 TGTGCCAGCAGTTTGTCAGCGGGCAATCAGCCCCAGCATTTT CASSLSAGNQPQHF
NA TRBJ2-2 TRBD1 TRBV7-8 TGTGCCAGCAGCTTAGCCGGGACAGCGGTCACCGGGGAGCTGTTTTTT CASSLAGTAVTGELFF
NA TRBJ1-1 NA TRBV3-1/TRBV3-2 TGTGCCAGCAGCCAAGGGGAGGGGAACACTGAAGCTTTCTTT CASSQGEGNTEAFF
once TRBJ2-5 TRBD1 TRBV7-9 TGTGCCAGCAGATTAGGGGGACAGGGGTCGGAGACCCAGTACTTC CASRLGGQGSETQYF
NA TRBJ2-5 TRBD2 TRBV10-1 TGCGCCAGCAGTATGCGGGAGGCCGTGGAGACCCAGTACTTC CASSMREAVETQYF
NA TRBJ2-7 TRBD1 TRBV5-1 TGCGCCAGCAGCTTGGCACCTGCCGGGACAGTCACCTACGAGCAGTACTTC CASSLAPAGTVTYEQYF
few TRBJ2-7 TRBD2 TRBV27 TGTGCCAGCAGTTCTCTAGCGGGAGTCGGGTACGAGCAGTACTTC CASSSLAGVGYEQYF
NA TRBJ1-5 NA TRBV19 TGTGCCAGTAGTGGCAGGGGTGGCAATCAGCCCCAGCATTTT CASSGRGGNQPQHF
NA TRBJ2-7 TRBD1 TRBV4-1 TGCGCCAGCAGCCAAGTAGGACAGGGCGTAGACGAGCAGTACTTC CASSQVGQGVDEQYF
NA TRBJ2-1 NA TRBV27 TGTGCCAGCAGGCACGAGATCGAGGAGCAGTTCTTC CASRHEIEEQFF
once TRBJ2-7 TRBD2 TRBV6-5 TGTGCCAGCAGTTATGGGACTAGCGGGACAGCCTACGAGCAGTACTTC CASSYGTSGTAYEQYF
once TRBJ2-5 NA TRBV18 TGTGCCAGCTCACCACAACAATCAAAGGGGGAGACCCAGTACTTC CASSPQQSKGETQYF
NA TRBJ1-1 NA TRBV7-9 TGTGCCAGCAGCCTACGGGGTGACGGCGAAGCTTTCTTT CASSLRGDGEAFF
NA TRBJ2-2 NA TRBV5-1 TGCGCCAGCAGCCGGGGCGGGGCGAACACCGGGGAGCTGTTTTTT CASSRGGANTGELFF
NA TRBJ1-1 TRBD1 TRBV5-5 TGTGCCAGCAGCTTACGACGGGACAGGGGATTGACTGAAGCTTTCTTT CASSLRRDRGLTEAFF
NA TRBJ2-5 NA TRBV11-1 TGTGCCAGCAGCTTAGGCCTACAAGAGACCCAGTACTTC CASSLGLQETQYF
NA TRBJ1-1 NA TRBV6-2/TRBV6-3 TGTGCCAGCAGTTATAGCCCCAGGGGAGAAACTGAAGCTTTCTTT CASSYSPRGETEAFF